The sequence of this T cell receptor (beta chain) was determined in a study of T-cell reconstitution after alpha-beta-depleted transplantation in children. This clonotype occurred many times. It was with unique molecular identifiers that the TCRbeta library was prepared. Using its own MiXCR run on the PCR reads, TCRdb lists one record per CDR3 protein. This repertoire shows approximately 240,000 distinct CDR3 sequences, about 9.6% found once; its top ten account for over 4.5%. The sequences come from PBMCs from the stem cell graft donor, collected from the stem cell graft. The TCR was taken from a human donor who donated a stem cell graft to a child with SCID.

CDR3: CATSREAGNTGELFF. CDR3 in DNA: TGTGCCACCAGCAGAGAAGCCGGGAACACCGGGGAGCTGTTTTTT. V usage is TRBV15 and J usage is TRBJ2-2; D remains unclear. Trimming removed 0 bases from V and 1 base from J, with 6 bases in between. The CDR3 consists of 15 residues. Germline-derived CDR1 and CDR2 are LNHNV and YYDKDF (reference sequence).